A selection of T cell receptor beta chains follows, all from one sample in a study of identical twins. TCRdb ran MiXCR on the 5' RACE reads and lists one entry per CDR3 protein. The sample lists approximately 220,000 distinct CDR3 sequences, about 7.5% seen once, with just under 2% in the top ten. The data also belong to a second study, concerning yellow fever vaccine responses in identical twins.

The source material was memory (CD45RO+) T cells sorted from blood. Source of these receptors: a woman younger than 35 in good health. Both conserved end residues are part of each CDR3. The order of the fields is V gene, clone size, J gene, D gene, CDR3 protein, CDR3 DNA. A D gene is named only where the DNA matches it firmly. Clone size is shown for a subset of rows, as once, few, many or a class of expanded clone.

V: TRBV10-3
size: few
J: TRBJ2-7
D: NA
CDR3: CAISPLPGNGEQYF
DNA: TGTGCCATCAGCCCCCTTCCAGGGAACGGCGAGCAGTACTTC

V: TRBV10-3
size: NA
J: TRBJ1-2
D: NA
CDR3: CAISDGGNYGYTF
DNA: TGTGCCATCAGTGATGGGGGAAACTATGGCTACACCTTC

V: TRBV5-1
size: few
J: TRBJ1-1
D: NA
CDR3: CASSLDIGRNTEAFF
DNA: TGCGCCAGCAGCTTGGATATAGGGCGGAACACTGAAGCTTTCTTT

V: TRBV20-1
size: few
J: TRBJ2-5
D: TRBD2
CDR3: CSASKDSGIETQYF
DNA: TGCAGTGCTAGTAAGGATAGCGGGATTGAGACCCAGTACTTC

V: TRBV29-1
size: many
J: TRBJ2-7
D: NA
CDR3: CSVGQGRTYEQYF
DNA: TGCAGCGTTGGGCAGGGGCGAACCTACGAGCAGTACTTC

V: TRBV29-1
size: many
J: TRBJ2-2
D: NA
CDR3: CSVVWGRRNTGELFF
DNA: TGCAGCGTTGTATGGGGACGGAGAAACACCGGGGAGCTGTTTTTT

V: TRBV7-8
size: NA
J: TRBJ2-7
D: TRBD2
CDR3: CASSLAALPGLAAYEQYF
DNA: TGTGCCAGCAGCTTAGCGGCTCTACCGGGACTAGCGGCCTACGAGCAGTACTTC

V: TRBV3-1
size: many
J: TRBJ2-7
D: NA
CDR3: CASSAGSEQYF
DNA: TGTGCCAGCAGCGCGGGATCCGAGCAGTACTTC

V: TRBV7-2
size: NA
J: TRBJ2-2
D: TRBD2
CDR3: CASSLGASGTGELFF
DNA: TGTGCCAGCAGCTTAGGGGCTAGCGGGACCGGGGAGCTGTTTTTT

V: TRBV12-3/TRBV12-4
size: many
J: TRBJ2-4
D: TRBD1
CDR3: CASFTGAYRAKNIQYF
DNA: TGTGCCAGCTTCACAGGGGCCTATCGTGCGAAAAACATTCAGTACTTC

V: TRBV25-1
size: NA
J: TRBJ2-5
D: NA
CDR3: CASSELRGSGTQYF
DNA: TGTGCCAGCAGTGAACTGAGGGGATCAGGGACCCAGTACTTC

V: TRBV3-1
size: many
J: TRBJ2-1
D: TRBD2
CDR3: CASSQGGPSGGSEQFF
DNA: TGTGCCAGCAGCCAGGGGGGCCCTAGCGGGGGTAGTGAGCAGTTCTTC

V: TRBV7-2
size: NA
J: TRBJ1-2
D: NA
CDR3: CASSLEVSGGGYIF
DNA: TGTGCCAGCAGCTTAGAGGTCTCCGGCGGCGGCTACATCTTC

V: TRBV6-5
size: NA
J: TRBJ2-7
D: TRBD2
CDR3: CASSYSTAGNYEQYF
DNA: TGTGCCAGCAGTTACTCGACAGCGGGGAACTACGAGCAGTACTTC

V: TRBV6-6
size: NA
J: TRBJ1-1
D: TRBD1
CDR3: CASSYSGGSEAFF
DNA: TGTGCCAGCAGTTACTCAGGGGGCTCTGAAGCTTTCTTT

V: TRBV4-2
size: NA
J: TRBJ1-1
D: NA
CDR3: CASSQDRAQTVNTEAFF
DNA: TGTGCCAGCAGCCAAGATCGAGCTCAGACAGTTAACACTGAAGCTTTCTTT

V: TRBV5-1
size: few
J: TRBJ2-1
D: NA
CDR3: CASTQGPSYNEQFF
DNA: TGCGCCAGCACCCAGGGTCCCTCCTACAATGAGCAGTTCTTC

V: TRBV5-6
size: few
J: TRBJ2-7
D: NA
CDR3: CASSSWGIYSEQYF
DNA: TGTGCCAGCAGCTCTTGGGGAATCTACTCCGAGCAGTACTTC

V: TRBV19
size: many
J: TRBJ2-2
D: TRBD1
CDR3: CASRDGTVNTGELFF
DNA: TGTGCCAGTAGGGACGGGACAGTGAACACCGGGGAGCTGTTTTTT

V: TRBV6-1
size: NA
J: TRBJ2-3
D: NA
CDR3: CASRKGAQPIYTDTQYF
DNA: TGTGCCAGCAGAAAGGGCGCACAGCCGATTTACACAGATACGCAGTATTTT

V: TRBV11-3
size: NA
J: TRBJ1-1
D: TRBD1
CDR3: CASSLGTGSDTEAFF
DNA: TGTGCCAGCAGCTTGGGGACAGGGTCGGATACTGAAGCTTTCTTT

V: TRBV4-1
size: few
J: TRBJ1-6
D: NA
CDR3: CASSLGSGLGNSPLHF
DNA: TGCGCCAGCAGCCTGGGGTCAGGGCTCGGTAATTCACCCCTCCACTTT

V: TRBV20-1
size: NA
J: TRBJ2-5
D: TRBD2
CDR3: CSALRAGGPVETQYF
DNA: TGCAGTGCGCTCAGGGCGGGGGGGCCTGTGGAGACCCAGTACTTC

V: TRBV27
size: NA
J: TRBJ2-5
D: NA
CDR3: CASSFQGPEAGETQYF
DNA: TGTGCCAGCAGTTTCCAGGGCCCCGAGGCGGGAGAGACCCAGTACTTC

V: TRBV15
size: many
J: TRBJ2-4
D: NA
CDR3: CATSRNRAQWNIQYF
DNA: TGTGCCACCAGCAGAAACAGGGCCCAATGGAACATTCAGTACTTC

V: TRBV28
size: few
J: TRBJ2-1
D: NA
CDR3: CASSSPVKSSSSFF
DNA: TGTGCCAGCAGTTCCCCCGTCAAGAGCTCTTCTTCGTTCTTC

V: TRBV7-2
size: many
J: TRBJ2-4
D: NA
CDR3: CASSSDIAQYF
DNA: TGTGCCAGCAGCTCTGACATAGCTCAGTACTTC

V: TRBV28
size: many
J: TRBJ2-1
D: NA
CDR3: CASSSGDGSYNEQFF
DNA: TGTGCCAGCAGTTCGGGGGACGGTTCCTACAATGAGCAGTTCTTC

V: TRBV21-1
size: many
J: TRBJ2-7
D: NA
CDR3: CAGKYRGGSSYEQYF
DNA: TGTGCCGGAAAATACAGGGGTGGATCTTCCTACGAGCAGTACTTC

V: TRBV12-3/TRBV12-4
size: many
J: TRBJ2-5
D: TRBD1
CDR3: CASSTLTGDQETQYF
DNA: TGTGCCAGCAGTACGTTGACAGGGGACCAAGAGACCCAGTACTTC

V: TRBV7-2
size: few
J: TRBJ2-3
D: TRBD2
CDR3: CASSFPAGGRSTDTQYF
DNA: TGTGCCAGCAGCTTCCCAGCGGGGGGGCGGAGCACAGATACGCAGTATTTT

V: TRBV20-1
size: NA
J: TRBJ2-3
D: NA
CDR3: CSASRFIGSTDTQYF
DNA: TGCAGTGCTAGCCGGTTTATCGGGAGCACAGATACGCAGTATTTT

V: TRBV5-1
size: many
J: TRBJ2-3
D: NA
CDR3: CASSPSRTLSTDTQYF
DNA: TGCGCCAGCAGCCCTTCTAGGACCCTTAGCACAGATACGCAGTATTTT

V: TRBV5-5
size: many
J: TRBJ2-1
D: TRBD2
CDR3: CATSREGLVRDEQFF
DNA: TGTGCCACCAGCCGGGAGGGACTAGTACGGGATGAGCAGTTCTTC

V: TRBV7-2
size: few
J: TRBJ1-1
D: TRBD1
CDR3: CASSSTGGVYTEAFF
DNA: TGTGCCAGCAGCTCCACAGGGGGCGTCTATACTGAAGCTTTCTTT

V: TRBV6-1
size: NA
J: TRBJ2-2
D: NA
CDR3: CASRSPGARGGELFF
DNA: TGTGCCAGCCGATCCCCGGGGGCCCGGGGCGGGGAGCTGTTTTTT

V: TRBV27
size: many
J: TRBJ2-1
D: NA
CDR3: CASSYTSGSSYNEQFF
DNA: TGTGCCAGCAGCTACACCAGCGGAAGCTCCTACAATGAGCAGTTCTTC

V: TRBV2
size: few
J: TRBJ2-6
D: TRBD2
CDR3: CASSLLAGGGANVLTF
DNA: TGTGCCAGCAGTCTACTGGCGGGAGGTGGGGCCAACGTCCTGACTTTC

V: TRBV11-2
size: NA
J: TRBJ1-6
D: NA
CDR3: CASSLFTGNNSPLHF
DNA: TGTGCCAGCAGCTTATTTACAGGCAATAATTCACCCCTCCACTTT

V: TRBV11-3
size: few
J: TRBJ2-2
D: NA
CDR3: CASSAGETGELFF
DNA: TGTGCCAGCAGCGCAGGGGAAACCGGGGAGCTGTTTTTT

V: TRBV4-3
size: many
J: TRBJ1-2
D: NA
CDR3: CASSQDITGNNYGYTF
DNA: TGCGCCAGCAGCCAAGATATTACAGGGAATAACTATGGCTACACCTTC

V: TRBV6-1
size: NA
J: TRBJ2-7
D: NA
CDR3: CASSEGAGTTYEQYF
DNA: TGTGCCAGCAGTGAAGGGGCCGGGACCACCTACGAGCAGTACTTC

V: TRBV4-3
size: NA
J: TRBJ2-2
D: NA
CDR3: CASSQDRKGSTGELFF
DNA: TGCGCCAGCAGCCAAGATCGGAAGGGGAGCACCGGGGAGCTGTTTTTT

V: TRBV29-1
size: few
J: TRBJ1-2
D: TRBD1
CDR3: CSAGTGTANYGYTF
DNA: TGCAGCGCCGGGACAGGGACGGCTAACTATGGCTACACCTTC

V: TRBV24-1
size: many
J: TRBJ2-1
D: NA
CDR3: CATSGPYSYNEQFF
DNA: TGTGCCACCAGTGGACCTTACTCCTACAATGAGCAGTTCTTC

V: TRBV27
size: NA
J: TRBJ2-7
D: NA
CDR3: CASSWTWGQEQYF
DNA: TGTGCCAGCAGTTGGACTTGGGGACAAGAGCAGTACTTC

V: TRBV9
size: NA
J: TRBJ2-1
D: NA
CDR3: CASSVRCRVGNREFF
DNA: TGTGCCAGCAGCGTAAGGTGTAGGGTGGGTAACAGAGAGTTCTTC

V: TRBV14
size: NA
J: TRBJ2-4
D: TRBD1
CDR3: CASSLRQGVRNIQYF
DNA: TGTGCCAGCAGCCTCCGACAGGGAGTTCGAAACATTCAGTACTTC

V: TRBV5-6
size: many
J: TRBJ2-4
D: TRBD2
CDR3: CASSLRGLAGANIQYF
DNA: TGTGCCAGCAGCCTCCGGGGACTAGCGGGAGCGAACATTCAGTACTTC

V: TRBV4-3
size: few
J: TRBJ2-1
D: NA
CDR3: CASSQDFATGQFF
DNA: TGCGCCAGCAGCCAAGATTTTGCGACAGGGCAGTTCTTC

V: TRBV6-5
size: few
J: TRBJ1-5
D: NA
CDR3: CASSSMKLPNQPQHF
DNA: TGTGCCAGCAGTTCTATGAAGCTACCGAATCAGCCCCAGCATTTT

V: TRBV25-1
size: many
J: TRBJ1-2
D: TRBD1
CDR3: CASRGTGRNTYGYTF
DNA: TGTGCCAGCAGAGGGACAGGCCGAAACACCTATGGCTACACCTTC

V: TRBV21-1
size: few
J: TRBJ1-3
D: NA
CDR3: CASSMGGAGGNTIYF
DNA: TGTGCCAGCAGCATGGGGGGGGCAGGTGGAAACACCATATATTTT

V: TRBV7-3
size: few
J: TRBJ2-1
D: TRBD2
CDR3: CASSSGLAPTYNEQFF
DNA: TGTGCCAGCAGCTCGGGACTAGCTCCCACCTACAATGAGCAGTTCTTC

V: TRBV28
size: many
J: TRBJ2-1
D: TRBD1
CDR3: CASMGPGQGYNEQFF
DNA: TGTGCCAGCATGGGCCCGGGACAGGGATACAATGAGCAGTTCTTC

V: TRBV5-1
size: many
J: TRBJ2-3
D: NA
CDR3: CASSPGSGVSSTDTQYF
DNA: TGCGCCAGCAGCCCGGGGTCAGGCGTCTCAAGCACAGATACGCAGTATTTT

V: TRBV19
size: few
J: TRBJ2-1
D: TRBD1
CDR3: CASSLTPGTGGNNEQFF
DNA: TGTGCCAGTAGCCTAACCCCCGGGACAGGGGGCAACAATGAGCAGTTCTTC